The rows below give T cell receptor beta chains drawn from one sample of a study of cytomegalovirus exposure and HLA in healthy donors. Measured with immunoSEQ multiplex PCR; TCRdb has only the in-frame clones, and not every one. In the table there are under 200,000 clones, more than 75% of which are singletons. Sequencing was carried out using PBMCs. The source of these receptors is a woman under 30 in good health and CMV-seronegative. Each CDR3 is given with its conserved first and last residue. The D gene is left open where the match is weak. A clone size is listed for some rows: how often the clone was seen (once, few, many), or a class if it is expanded.

D gene | J gene | clone size | V gene | CDR3 DNA | CDR3 protein
. | TRBJ2-7 | once | TRBV27 | TGTGCCAGCAGTTTCTACGGGACAAATTACTACGAGCAGTACTTC | CASSFYGTNYYEQYF
. | TRBJ2-5 | once | TRBV9 | TGTGCCAGCAGCGGAGAGGGTCGGCGGGAGACCCAGTACTTC | CASSGEGRRETQYF
TRBD1 | TRBJ1-2 | once | TRBV2 | TGTGCCAGCAGCAACAGGGGGTTTGCTGGCTACACCTTC | CASSNRGFAGYTF
. | TRBJ1-3 | few | TRBV5-6 | TGTGCCAGCAGCTTTCCGGGAGCTTCCGGAAACACCATATATTTT | CASSFPGASGNTIYF
. | TRBJ1-1 | few | TRBV6-5 | TGTGCCAGCGGGGGACATTTCAGGAACACTGAAGCTTTCTTT | CASGGHFRNTEAFF
TRBD1 | TRBJ1-1 | . | TRBV27 | TGTGCCAGCAGTTTAAGGGTACAGGGGATTTACGAAGCTTTCTTT | CASSLRVQGIYEAFF
TRBD1 | TRBJ1-2 | . | TRBV18 | TGTGCCAGCTCACCTACACCGGGACAGCCTAACTATGGCTACACCTTC | CASSPTPGQPNYGYTF
TRBD2 | TRBJ2-4 | . | TRBV19 | TGTGCCAGTAGTATGGGACTAGCGGGAGTAGAGAACATTCAGTACTTC | CASSMGLAGVENIQYF
. | TRBJ2-5 | . | TRBV18 | TGTGCCAGCTCCCCCGGGACTCAAGAGACCCAGTACTTC | CASSPGTQETQYF
TRBD2 | TRBJ2-3 | . | TRBV9 | TGTGCCAGCAGCGTAGTGGAAGCGGGAGGGGATACGCAGTATTTT | CASSVVEAGGDTQYF
TRBD2 | TRBJ2-1 | . | TRBV7-2 | TGTGCCAGCACCATTGGAGCGGGAGTCTCCCACAATGAGCAGTTCTTC | CASTIGAGVSHNEQFF
. | TRBJ2-7 | . | TRBV14 | TGTGCCAGCAGCCTCTCCTCGGGCGGACAAGGCCTTAACTTC | CASSLSSGGQGLNF
. | TRBJ2-5 | . | TRBV15 | TGTGCCACCAGCAGAGTTACGATACAGGAGACCCAGTACTTC | CATSRVTIQETQYF
. | TRBJ2-7 | . | TRBV30 | TGTGCCTGGGGGAGCTCCTACGAGCAGTACTTC | CAWGSSYEQYF
. | TRBJ1-5 | few | TRBV18 | TGTGCCAGCTCACCAGGGGGGGATCAGCCCCAGCATTTT | CASSPGGDQPQHF
TRBD2 | TRBJ2-3 | . | TRBV9 | TGTGCCAGCAGCCCCCGACTAGCGAAAGATACGCAGTATTTT | CASSPRLAKDTQYF
TRBD2 | TRBJ2-1 | . | TRBV6-4 | TGTGCCAGCAGTGACAGTAGCGGGGGAGGGAGGTTCTTC | CASSDSSGGGRFF
. | TRBJ2-7 | once | TRBV11-2 | TGTGCCAGCAGCTTAAACAGCCTCTACGAGCAGTACTTC | CASSLNSLYEQYF
TRBD1 | TRBJ1-1 | . | TRBV14 | TGTGCCAGCAGCCATCCCGGGACAGTCATGAACACTGAAGCTTTCTTT | CASSHPGTVMNTEAFF
. | TRBJ1-5 | . | TRBV19 | TGTGCCAGTAGTATAGATCGCACAGCCAATCAGCCCCAGCATTTT | CASSIDRTANQPQHF
. | TRBJ1-2 | . | TRBV6-1 | TGTGCCAGCAGTGAAGTCTCCAGGGTAACTAACTATGGCTACACCTTC | CASSEVSRVTNYGYTF
TRBD2 | TRBJ2-3 | once | TRBV15 | TGTGCCACCAGCAGAGAGGTAGCGGGACGAGATACGCAGTATTTT | CATSREVAGRDTQYF
TRBD2 | TRBJ2-3 | . | TRBV9 | TGTGCCAGCAGCGTCGCGGGGGGGCCGGTAGATACGCAGTATTTT | CASSVAGGPVDTQYF
. | TRBJ2-7 | once | TRBV6-1 | TGTGCCAGCAGGGGGCAAGGGGCCGAGCAGTACTTC | CASRGQGAEQYF
TRBD1 | TRBJ1-2 | . | TRBV30 | TGTGCCTGGAGCTCCAGGGGGGACTATGGCTACACCTTC | CAWSSRGDYGYTF
. | TRBJ1-1 | . | TRBV27 | TGTGCCAGCAGTTTATCACCGGGATCAAACACTGAAGCTTTCTTT | CASSLSPGSNTEAFF
TRBD1 | TRBJ1-6 | . | TRBV7-8 | TGTGCCAGCGGAGAAGGGGACAGGGTGTTGCACTTT | CASGEGDRVLHF
TRBD2 | TRBJ2-1 | . | TRBV2 | TGTGCCAGCAGTGACGAGCGGGGGGCCTACAATGAGCAGTTCTTC | CASSDERGAYNEQFF
TRBD2 | TRBJ2-5 | . | TRBV5-6 | TGTGCCAGCAGCTCACTAGCGGGGGGAGAGACCCAGTACTTC | CASSSLAGGETQYF
. | TRBJ1-2 | . | TRBV21-1 | TGTGCCAGCAGCAAAGATGGGGAGGGCTACACCTTC | CASSKDGEGYTF
TRBD1 | TRBJ1-3 | . | TRBV7-9 | TGTGCCAGCAGCCACGAGGGACAGTCAGACACCATATATTTT | CASSHEGQSDTIYF
. | TRBJ2-7 | few | TRBV5-1 | TGCGCCAGCAGCGGCGGGAACTCCTACGAGCAGTACTTC | CASSGGNSYEQYF
TRBD1 | TRBJ1-3 | . | TRBV7-9 | TGTGCCAGCAGCTTAGGGACAGGGACTTACGGAAACACCATATATTTT | CASSLGTGTYGNTIYF
TRBD2 | TRBJ2-7 | . | TRBV27 | TGTGCCAGCAGTTTACTTTTAGCGGGAGGGCCACACGAGCAGTACTTC | CASSLLLAGGPHEQYF
TRBD2 | TRBJ2-3 | . | TRBV5-6 | TGTGCCAGCAGCTTGTGGCTAGCGGTGCTCACAGATACGCAGTATTTT | CASSLWLAVLTDTQYF
. | TRBJ2-1 | . | TRBV2 | TGTGCCAGCAGTGAACGACTATCAAAAGAGTTCTTC | CASSERLSKEFF
. | TRBJ1-4 | . | TRBV29-1 | TGCAGCGTTGGGGGGACACCAACTAATGAAAAACTGTTTTTT | CSVGGTPTNEKLFF
. | TRBJ2-7 | . | TRBV4-1 | TGCGCCAGCAGCCAAGAAGGGGGCTACGAGCAGTACTTC | CASSQEGGYEQYF
. | TRBJ2-7 | . | TRBV27 | TGTGCCAGCAGTTTCCGCGGATCAACCTACGAGCAGTACTTC | CASSFRGSTYEQYF
. | TRBJ2-1 | . | TRBV6-5 | TGTGCCAGCAGTTACACCTCAACGGATGAGCAGTTCTTC | CASSYTSTDEQFF
TRBD1 | TRBJ1-2 | . | TRBV18 | TGTGCCAGCTCTCCGGGACAGGTCGGAGCCTCCTATGGCTACACCTTC | CASSPGQVGASYGYTF
TRBD2 | TRBJ2-3 | . | TRBV28 | TGTGCCAGCAGTTTGGCGAGCGGGAGGATCACAGATACGCAGTATTTT | CASSLASGRITDTQYF
. | TRBJ1-3 | . | TRBV28 | TGTGCCAGCAGCCTGGGCCTCTCTGGAAACACCATATATTTT | CASSLGLSGNTIYF
. | TRBJ1-2 | . | TRBV7-8 | TGTGCCAGCAGTTTTGCAGGGAACTATGGCTACACCTTC | CASSFAGNYGYTF
TRBD1 | TRBJ2-2 | . | TRBV27 | TGTGCCAGCAGCCTCCTCGGGACAGAAAACACCGGGGAGCTGTTTTTT | CASSLLGTENTGELFF
. | TRBJ2-6 | once | TRBV19 | TGTGCCAGTAGTATGGTCCAGGGGAGCTCTGGGGCCAACGTCCTGACTTTC | CASSMVQGSSGANVLTF
. | TRBJ1-1 | . | TRBV2 | TGTGCCAGCAGCGGGTTTGAGGACACTGAAGCTTTCTTT | CASSGFEDTEAFF
. | TRBJ1-2 | . | TRBV28 | TGTGCCAGCACCGAATATTTGGAGTATCACTATGGCTACACCTTC | CASTEYLEYHYGYTF
TRBD2 | TRBJ2-3 | few | TRBV2 | TGTGCCAGCTGGGGACTAGCGGGCACAGATACGCAGTATTTT | CASWGLAGTDTQYF
TRBD2 | TRBJ2-7 | . | TRBV28 | TGTGCCGCAGTGCGGCGGGGGGCATACGAGCAGTACTTC | CAAVRRGAYEQYF
TRBD2 | TRBJ2-3 | once | TRBV9 | TGTGCCAGCAGCGTAAGTGGAACAGGCCTAGCGGGGCCCTACATTACGCAGTATTTT | CASSVSGTGLAGPYITQYF
. | TRBJ1-4 | . | TRBV5-1 | TGCGCCAGCAGCTTGACAGGTGCGAATGAAAAACTGTTTTTT | CASSLTGANEKLFF
TRBD1 | TRBJ1-5 | . | TRBV6-5 | TGTGCCAGCAGTTATACAGGGGTAGGTCAGCCCCAGCATTTT | CASSYTGVGQPQHF
TRBD1 | TRBJ2-6 | once | TRBV18 | TGTGCCAGCTCACCAAGACGACAGGGGCTGGCTGGGGCCAACGTCCTGACTTTC | CASSPRRQGLAGANVLTF
TRBD1 | TRBJ1-2 | . | TRBV27 | TGTGCCAGCAGAAAAACAGGGGGGAGCTATGGCTACACCTTC | CASRKTGGSYGYTF
TRBD2 | TRBJ2-1 | . | TRBV6-1 | TGTGCCGCCGGGACTAGCGGACCCTTCCCCGTGGAGCAGTTCTTC | CAAGTSGPFPVEQFF
. | TRBJ1-4 | . | TRBV11-1 | TGTGCCAGCAGCTTAGACGGGTCGTCAACTAATGAAAAACTGTTTTTT | CASSLDGSSTNEKLFF